These 4 T cell receptor beta chains were sequenced from one sample in a study of blood T cell repertoires in COVID-19 (dated by TCRdb to 2019 to 2021). Receptors were amplified or captured by the immunoSEQ multiplex PCR assay. TCRdb obtained this table from immuneACCESS and retained in-frame rearrangements with V and J assigned. These tables miss some clones; where compared with another copy, unresolved V genes account for less than half of the shortfall, and the remainder is unexplained. The sample table contains tens of thousands of clones; only one count was recorded for approximately 88% of them. 9.5% to 13% of the sample is held by the ten biggest clonotypes. What was sequenced was peripheral blood. The receptors stem from a man younger than 40 with COVID-19, enrolled during active disease.

V usage is TRBV7-6 and J usage is TRBJ1-1; no clear D. This CDR3 comprises 15 residues. Germline CDR1 reads SGHVS; CDR2 reads FNYEAQ. The germline V and J ends were trimmed by 1 base and 0 bases, with 9 bases remaining between them. The CDR3 bases are TGTGCCAGCAGCTTAGAGGCGGAGATGAACACTGAAGCTTTCTTT. Its translation is CASSLEAEMNTEAFF. Full variable domain (missing parts from reference TRBV7-6 and TRBJ1-1): GAGVSQSPRYKVTKRGQDVALRCDPISGHVSLYWYRQALGQGPEFLTYFNYEAQQDKSGLPNDRFSAERPEGSISTLTIQRTEQRDSAMYRCASSLEAEMNTEAFFGQGTRLTVV.

The J gene is TRBJ1-1, the V gene TRBV4-2; TRBD1 is a possible D gene (6 bases). CDR3 size: 13 residues. V shed 2 bases and J shed 6 bases, with 10 bases lying between them. Germline V lookup: CDR1 LGHNA, CDR2 YNFKEQ. CDR3 protein: CASSQPDRPEAFF. In DNA form, the CDR3 reads TGTGCCAGCAGCCAACCTGACAGGCCTGAAGCTTTCTTT.

This clone has a single count. J is TRBJ1-5 and V is TRBV15; no definite D call. V was pared by 0 bases and J by 7 bases, with 10 bases between. This CDR3 spans 14 amino acids. The germline V gene has CDR1 LNHNV and CDR2 YYDKDF (reference sequence). Written as DNA, the CDR3 is TGTGCCACCAGCAGAGAGGTTGCGGGACAGCCCCAGCATTTT. The encoded protein is CATSREVAGQPQHF.

This clone has only a few counts. The V and J genes are TRBV6-2 or TRBV6-3 and TRBJ2-7; D gene ambiguous. The V gene lost 5 bases and the J gene lost 5 bases, with 10 bases spanning the gap. The CDR3 is made up of 12 amino acids. Germline assignment: CDR1 MNHEY and CDR2 SVGEGT. The DNA of the CDR3 is TGTGCCAGCAGTGGCCCTCTTCACGAGCAGTACTTC. This codes for CASSGPLHEQYF.